Below, one T cell receptor beta chain is given with its context. Assay used: immunoSEQ multiplex PCR; TCRdb lists only in-frame clones, some missing. Here the sample spans about 730,000 clones, 80% to 90% being singletons. The germline V gene has CDR1 ENHRY and CDR2 SYGVKD. The CDR3 consists of 12 residues. The V gene lost 10 bases and the J gene lost 5 bases, with 15 bases spanning the gap. The data were obtained in a study of shared T cell receptors in the human thymus. The same data also went into a second study, on human thymus T cells. From that study: Gene usage (both V and J) appeared biased in thymic and blood repertoires.

Sequencing used thymocytes. This receptor was taken from a girl under three years old with a congenital heart defect. The V gene is TRBV10-3, the J gene TRBJ2-7; TRBD2 is a possible D gene (6 bases). The CDR3 nucleotides are TGTGCCACGGCGACTAGGTGGCACGAGCAGTACTTC. Translation gives CATATRWHEQYF.